A single sample is the source of the 20 T cell receptor beta chains below, sequenced in a study of T cells after yellow fever vaccination. TCRdb itself ran the 5' RACE reads through MiXCR, one entry per CDR3 protein. The sample yields hundreds of thousands of distinct CDR3 sequences, less than 20% seen once. Sequenced here: PBMCs, sampled around 5 days after the first yellow fever vaccination. The source of these receptors is a man between 18 and 29 years old who received the YFV17D yellow fever vaccine.

This clonotype was counted between two and nine times. V usage is TRBV7-6 and J usage is TRBJ2-5; no clear D gene. This CDR3 contains 15 residues. Trimming removed 4 bases from V and 2 bases from J, with 14 bases in between. CDR1 SGHVS and CDR2 FNYEAQ come from the germline V gene. The CDR3 sequence is CASSSHPPIQETQYF. CDR3 coding DNA: TGTGCCAGCAGCTCGCACCCACCGATTCAAGAGACCCAGTACTTC.

The genes are TRBV20-1 and TRBJ2-1; the D gene could be TRBD1 or TRBD2 (5 bases each). CDR1 DFQATT and CDR2 SNEGSKA come from the germline V gene (reference sequence). The CDR3 is 12 residues long. V lost 5 bases and J 11 bases, leaving 16 bases between the germline ends. The DNA for the CDR3 is TGCAGTGCTCGCCGGGACGTAAATAAGCAGTTCTTC. Its protein product is CSARRDVNKQFF.

A few counts support this clonotype. The CDR3 protein is CASSQVRSYQETQYF. The DNA for the CDR3 is TGCGCCAGCAGCCAAGTTAGGAGTTACCAAGAGACCCAGTACTTC. This sequence joins TRBV4-3 and TRBJ2-5; D uncertain. The V gene's germline CDR1 is LGHNA and CDR2 YSLEER. The ends were cut back, 1 base at V and 0 bases at J, with 9 bases in the middle. The CDR3 sequence is 15 residues long.

This clonotype has a count of ten or more. V usage is TRBV27 and J usage is TRBJ2-5, with D possibly called TRBD1 or TRBD2 (6 bases each). Germline-derived CDR1 and CDR2 are MNHEY and SMNVEV (reference sequence). Trimming pared 4 bases from V and 4 bases from J, leaving 16 bases between. This CDR3 contains 15 residues. CDR3 protein: CASSWSQGGRETQYF. CDR3 bases: TGTGCCAGCAGTTGGTCCCAAGGGGGGCGAGAGACCCAGTACTTC.

The V call is TRBV12-3 or TRBV12-4, the J call TRBJ2-2; D may match TRBD1 or TRBD2 (5 bases each). The CDR3 totals 14 residues. V lost 3 bases and J lost 7, with 12 bases in between. CDR3 amino acids: CASSFEGFGGELFF. The CDR3 DNA is TGTGCCAGCAGTTTTGAGGGGTTTGGCGGGGAGCTGTTTTTT.

The CDR3 region has the DNA TGTGCCAGCTCACCCAACAGGGACCAAGAGACCCAGTACTTC. Amino acids: CASSPNRDQETQYF. The chain uses TRBV18 and TRBJ2-5; tentatively, D is TRBD1 (6 bases). The CDR3 is 14 amino acids. Germline CDR1 is KGHSH and CDR2 is LQKENI. V gave up 3 bases and J gave up 0 bases, with 8 bases separating them.

The sample holds many counts of this clonotype. This chain uses TRBV7-9 with TRBJ1-1; possibly TRBD1 for D (6 bases). V was cut by 6 bases and J by 5 bases, with 19 bases left in between. The V gene's germline CDR1 is SEHNR and CDR2 FQNEAQ (reference sequence). This CDR3 is built from 15 residues. Written as DNA, the CDR3 is TGTGCCAGCAGGCCTAAGGACAGACTTGGGACTGAAGCTTTCTTT. Encoded protein: CASRPKDRLGTEAFF.

The chain employs TRBV7-9 and TRBJ1-6; 7 bases fit TRBD1. Germline V gene sequence: CDR1 SEHNR, CDR2 FQNEAQ (reference sequence). The CDR3 consists of 15 residues. The junction had 4 bases not matched to a gene; V was cut back by 5 bases and J by 3 bases. CDR3 protein: CASSPRTGYNSPLHF. DNA for the CDR3: TGTGCCAGCAGCCCCCGGACAGGCTATAATTCACCCCTCCACTTT.

This clonotype was found a few times. The chain employs TRBV5-1 and TRBJ2-3; D unresolved. CDR1 and CDR2 from the germline V gene are SGHRS and YFSETQ. Trimming took 4 bases from V and 6 from J, leaving 12 bases between them. The CDR3 spans 13 residues. For the CDR3, the DNA is TGCGCCAGCAGCCCAAAAGACCGGGATACGCAGTATTTT. It is translated as CASSPKDRDTQYF.

The chain uses TRBV5-1 and TRBJ1-3, with D unclear. The CDR3 spans 15 residues. Germline V gene sequence: CDR1 SGHRS, CDR2 YFSETQ. V was shortened by 5 bases and J by 1 base, with 13 bases between the two germline ends. The CDR3 sequence: CASRGHDPSGNTIYF. The CDR3 coding sequence is TGCGCCAGCAGGGGCCACGACCCTTCTGGAAACACCATATATTTT.

This chain joins TRBV5-6 and TRBJ2-7; 7 nucleotides line up with TRBD1. Germline CDR1 and CDR2: SGHDT and YYEEEE. The CDR3 runs 14 residues. Losses at the gene ends were 3 bases for V and 2 bases for J; bases not matched to a gene: 5. CDR3 sequence: CASSSWTGPYEQYV. The CDR3 bases are TGTGCCAGCAGCTCCTGGACAGGCCCCTACGAGCAGTACGTC.

The CDR3 sequence: CASTQVSSLANEQFF. The CDR3, as DNA: TGTGCCAGCACCCAGGTTTCCTCCCTTGCCAATGAGCAGTTCTTC. This chain links TRBV12-3 or TRBV12-4 with TRBJ2-1; D call uncertain. The CDR3 has 15 residues. The V end lost 7 bases, the J end lost 6 bases, and 19 bases lay between the germline ends.

Points on this clonotype: The junction and the germline gene differ at one end; a read error may be behind it. The genes are TRBV25-1 and TRBJ2-2; D might be TRBD1 or TRBD2, each matching 6 bases. This CDR3 has 16 residues. Germline V gene data show CDR1 as MGHDK and CDR2 as SYGVNS. CDR3 loop: CPSSVRGHQNTGELFF. The CDR3 DNA reads as TGTCCCAGCAGTGTACGGGGGCATCAGAACACCGGGGAGCTGTTTTTT.

This clonotype was seen a single time. The chain carries TRBV20-1 and TRBJ2-7; the D gene is possibly TRBD2 (6 bases). This CDR3 has 14 residues. From germline, CDR1 is DFQATT and CDR2 SNEGSKA (reference sequence). Trimming took off 7 bases at V and 6 bases at J, with 22 bases between the two ends. The CDR3, as DNA: TGCAGTGGAACCGGGACTCTTAGACGGGGCGAGCAGTACTTC. This codes for CSGTGTLRRGEQYF.

The genes are TRBV6-5 and TRBJ1-3; D call uncertain. This CDR3 is built from 15 residues. Trimming took 0 bases from V and 0 from J, leaving 6 bases between them. The germline V gene encodes CDR1 MNHEY and CDR2 SVGAGI. The CDR3 DNA reads as TGTGCCAGCAGTTACTCTGCCGACTCTGGAAACACCATATATTTT. Residues: CASSYSADSGNTIYF.

The rearrangement joins TRBV4-3 to TRBJ1-2, with D possibly matching TRBD1 (6 bases). V lost 0 bases to trimming and J lost 8 bases, with 16 bases between them. Germline V CDR1 and CDR2: LGHNA, YSLEER. CDR3 length equals 15 residues. CDR3 loop: CASSQESWGAGGYTF. The CDR3 coding sequence is TGCGCCAGCAGCCAAGAGAGTTGGGGGGCGGGAGGCTACACCTTC.

V is TRBV12-3 or TRBV12-4 and J is TRBJ2-2; D unclear. The length of the CDR3 is 16 residues. The V and J ends lost 5 bases and 0 bases respectively, with 13 bases between them. The CDR3 loop is CASSLPGFPNTGELFF. The CDR3 coding sequence is TGTGCCAGCAGTCTTCCGGGCTTCCCGAACACCGGGGAGCTGTTTTTT.

The sample holds many counts of this clonotype. This rearrangement joins TRBV11-2 to TRBJ1-2; tentatively, D is TRBD1 (6 bases). Trimming cost V 0 bases and J 5 bases, with 10 bases left between them. Germline V gene sequence: CDR1 SGHAT, CDR2 FQNNGV. CDR3 length: 14 amino acids. In DNA form, the CDR3 reads TGTGCCAGCAGCTTAGACAGGGGCATATATGGCTACACCTTC. This sequence encodes CASSLDRGIYGYTF.

The chain couples TRBV6-2 or TRBV6-3 to TRBJ2-5; the D gene could be TRBD1 or TRBD2 (5 bases each). Germline V gives CDR1 MNHEY, CDR2 SVGEGT. V lost 2 bases and J 7 bases, leaving 8 bases between the germline ends. The CDR3 consists of 12 residues. CDR3 sequence (DNA): TGTGCCAGCAGTTACCTCGGGGCGACCCAGTACTTC. Protein product: CASSYLGATQYF.

V gene TRBV20-1 combines with J gene TRBJ2-7; TRBD2 might be the D (5 bases). The CDR3 loop spans 13 amino acids. The V end was cut by 6 bases, the J end by 2 bases, with 14 bases between. Germline V gene sequence: CDR1 DFQATT, CDR2 SNEGSKA (reference sequence). CDR3: CSALDLQAYEQYF. For the CDR3, the DNA is TGCAGTGCGCTGGACTTACAAGCCTACGAGCAGTACTTC.